Listed below are T cell receptor beta chains from one sample, sequenced in a study of T cell repertoires in cytomegalovirus infection. TCRdb passed the reads through MiXCR, listing each CDR3 protein once. The profile shows around 450,000 distinct CDR3 sequences, about 33% of them singletons. What was sequenced was PBMCs. The receptors derive from a human donor in good health (CMV status not recorded). Some clones in this sample may be carry-over from other donors' samples. Both conserved end residues are part of each CDR3. The D gene is left open where the match is weak. Clone size is not always given. Where it is, it says once, few, many or a class for expanded clones.

V,D,size,J,CDR3,DNA
TRBV7-6,-,-,TRBJ1-6,CASSLLQLNSPLHF,TGTGCCAGCAGCTTATTACAGCTGAATTCACCCCTCCACTTT
TRBV28,-,-,TRBJ2-1,CASRTYDNHYNEQFF,TGTGCCAGCAGAACCTATGACAACCACTACAATGAGCAGTTCTTC
TRBV5-8,-,-,TRBJ2-3,CASSLGDPRTDTQYF,TGTGCCAGCAGCTTGGGGGACCCCCGCACAGATACGCAGTATTTT
TRBV7-2,TRBD1,few,TRBJ1-5,CASSLQGELGNQPQHF,TGTGCCAGCAGCCTTCAGGGGGAGTTAGGTAATCAGCCCCAGCATTTT
TRBV4-1,TRBD2,-,TRBJ2-4,CASSPIGTSGHIQYF,TGCGCCAGCAGCCCGATAGGGACTAGTGGGCACATTCAGTACTTC
TRBV7-2,-,many,TRBJ2-3,CASSLAAPGSTDTQYF,TGTGCCAGCAGCTTAGCGGCCCCCGGCAGCACAGATACGCAGTATTTT
TRBV5-6,-,-,TRBJ1-2,CASSLAGQPPWGYTF,TGTGCCAGCAGCTTGGCTGGACAGCCTCCGTGGGGCTACACCTTC
TRBV12-3/TRBV12-4,-,many,TRBJ1-1,CASFRVKNTEAFF,TGTGCCAGCTTCAGGGTGAAGAACACTGAAGCTTTCTTT
TRBV20-1,-,-,TRBJ1-2,CSAPELAANYGYTF,TGCAGTGCCCCGGAACTGGCCGCTAACTATGGCTACACCTTC
TRBV19,-,-,TRBJ1-1,CASSTLETVKNTEAYF,TGTGCAAGTAGTACCCTCGAGACAGTTAAGAACACTGAAGCTTACTTT
TRBV4-3,TRBD1,few,TRBJ1-6,CASSQGTGVGSPLHF,TGCGCCAGCAGCCAAGGGACAGGGGTGGGTTCACCCCTCCACTTT
TRBV7-3,-,few,TRBJ2-5,CASSLQGGRHHGQETQYF,TGTGCCAGCAGCTTGCAGGGGGGAAGGCATCATGGGCAAGAGACCCAGTACTTC
TRBV12-3/TRBV12-4,TRBD1,-,TRBJ1-1,CASSLGDRGGPEAFF,TGTGCCAGCAGTTTGGGGGACAGGGGGGGCCCTGAAGCTTTCTTT
TRBV6-5,TRBD2,-,TRBJ2-1,CASSRAGGSSYNEQFF,TGTGCCAGCAGCAGAGCGGGGGGATCCTCCTACAATGAGCAGTTCTTC
TRBV28,-,-,TRBJ2-3,CASSTRLVGADTQYF,TGTGCCAGCAGTACCCGGCTAGTCGGGGCAGATACGCAGTATTTT
TRBV11-2,-,-,TRBJ2-7,CASSFYLGDYEQYF,TGTGCCAGCAGCTTTTACCTCGGGGACTACGAGCAGTACTTC
TRBV7-6,-,many,TRBJ1-4,CASSLGSGAINEKLFF,TGTGCCAGCAGCTTAGGTTCAGGGGCTATTAATGAAAAACTGTTTTTT
TRBV5-4,-,-,TRBJ2-3,CASSPNLSPDTQYF,TGTGCCAGCAGCCCCAACCTTAGCCCAGATACGCAGTATTTT